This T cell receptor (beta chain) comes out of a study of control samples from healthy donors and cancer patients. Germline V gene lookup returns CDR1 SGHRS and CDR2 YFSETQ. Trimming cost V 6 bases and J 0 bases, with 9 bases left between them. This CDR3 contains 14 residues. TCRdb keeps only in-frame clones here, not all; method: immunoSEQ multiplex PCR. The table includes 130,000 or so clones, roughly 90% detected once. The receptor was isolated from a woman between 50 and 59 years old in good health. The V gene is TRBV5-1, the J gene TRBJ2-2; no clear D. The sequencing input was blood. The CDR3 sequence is CASILQPNTGELFF. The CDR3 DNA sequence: TGCGCCAGCATCCTGCAGCCGAACACCGGGGAGCTGTTTTTT.